The rows below give T cell receptor beta chains drawn from one sample of a study of control samples from healthy donors and cancer patients. Generated by immunoSEQ multiplex PCR, the TCRdb table keeps only in-frame clones and is missing some. The sample records approximately 140,000 clones, 80% to 95% being singletons. The sample comprised blood. The receptors derive from a man between 18 and 35 years old in good health. Both conserved end residues are part of each CDR3. Each record gives: CDR3 DNA, CDR3 protein, D gene, clone size, V gene, J gene. D genes are given only for firm matches. Clone size is given for some rows only: seen once, a few or many times, or a class if the clone is expanded.

CDR3 DNA: TGTGCCAGCAGTCCCCATCAGGACCCAACTAATGAAAAACTGTTTTTT; CDR3 protein: CASSPHQDPTNEKLFF; D gene: .; clone size: .; V gene: TRBV28; J gene: TRBJ1-4
CDR3 DNA: TGTGCCAGCAGCGCCCAGACCGGGTTGAGCTACGAGCAGTACTTC; CDR3 protein: CASSAQTGLSYEQYF; D gene: .; clone size: few; V gene: TRBV9; J gene: TRBJ2-7
CDR3 DNA: TGTGCCAGCACCTCGGACACTCCGACTGAAGCTTTCTTT; CDR3 protein: CASTSDTPTEAFF; D gene: .; clone size: .; V gene: TRBV9; J gene: TRBJ1-1
CDR3 DNA: TGTGCCAGCAGCTTCGCAGGGATAGATACGCAGTATTTT; CDR3 protein: CASSFAGIDTQYF; D gene: .; clone size: .; V gene: TRBV11-2; J gene: TRBJ2-3
CDR3 DNA: TGCGCCAGCAGCGTATCCCCCATGGCCTACTCCGAGCAGTACTTC; CDR3 protein: CASSVSPMAYSEQYF; D gene: .; clone size: .; V gene: TRBV5-1; J gene: TRBJ2-7
CDR3 DNA: TGTGCCAGCAGCTTCGACCCAAGTACAGAGACCCAGTACTTC; CDR3 protein: CASSFDPSTETQYF; D gene: .; clone size: .; V gene: TRBV5-5; J gene: TRBJ2-5
CDR3 DNA: TGTGCCAGCAGTTACCAAGACAAGTGGGCCAGTACCTTC; CDR3 protein: CASSYQDKWASTF; D gene: .; clone size: .; V gene: TRBV6-6; J gene: TRBJ1-2
CDR3 DNA: TGTGCCAGCAGCCACAATGGGGTCACTGAAGCTTTCTTT; CDR3 protein: CASSHNGVTEAFF; D gene: .; clone size: .; V gene: TRBV3-1/TRBV3-2; J gene: TRBJ1-1
CDR3 DNA: TGCGCCAGCAGCCCAGCCTCGCTAGCGGGTTTCAATGAGCAGTTCTTC; CDR3 protein: CASSPASLAGFNEQFF; D gene: TRBD2; clone size: .; V gene: TRBV5-1; J gene: TRBJ2-1
CDR3 DNA: TGCGCCAGCAGCCCAGAGGGGGTGTCGGTGGGTTCCTACGAGCAGTACTTC; CDR3 protein: CASSPEGVSVGSYEQYF; D gene: .; clone size: few; V gene: TRBV4-1; J gene: TRBJ2-7
CDR3 DNA: TGTGCCAGCAGCGGGACAGGATTTGATCAGCCCCAGCATTTT; CDR3 protein: CASSGTGFDQPQHF; D gene: TRBD1; clone size: .; V gene: TRBV11-2; J gene: TRBJ1-5
CDR3 DNA: TGTGCCAGTAGTACCGGACAGCACTCTGGAAACACCATATATTTT; CDR3 protein: CASSTGQHSGNTIYF; D gene: .; clone size: .; V gene: TRBV19; J gene: TRBJ1-3
CDR3 DNA: TGTGCCAGCAGCCTCCGTGGAGAGACCCAGTACTTC; CDR3 protein: CASSLRGETQYF; D gene: .; clone size: once; V gene: TRBV7-3; J gene: TRBJ2-5
CDR3 DNA: TGCGCCAGCAGCCTTTATCTATCGGGGGGTTCCACAGATACGCAGTATTTT; CDR3 protein: CASSLYLSGGSTDTQYF; D gene: TRBD2; clone size: .; V gene: TRBV4-1; J gene: TRBJ2-3
CDR3 DNA: TGTGCCATCAGTCAAAATGCTGAGGGGCTTATGGCTTTCTTT; CDR3 protein: CAISQNAEGLMAFF; D gene: .; clone size: .; V gene: TRBV10-3; J gene: TRBJ1-1
CDR3 DNA: TGTGCCAGCAGACGACAGGGGGCGCGCGAGCAGTACTTC; CDR3 protein: CASRRQGAREQYF; D gene: TRBD1; clone size: .; V gene: TRBV28; J gene: TRBJ2-7
CDR3 DNA: TGTGCCACCTCCCGCCCCAGAGGGACAGGGGCCCAAATCTACTATGGCTACACCTTC; CDR3 protein: CATSRPRGTGAQIYYGYTF; D gene: TRBD1; clone size: .; V gene: TRBV28; J gene: TRBJ1-2
CDR3 DNA: TGTGCCATCAGTGGGGGCGGAAGCTCCTACGAGCAGTACTTC; CDR3 protein: CAISGGGSSYEQYF; D gene: .; clone size: .; V gene: TRBV10-3; J gene: TRBJ2-7